The text below deals with one TCR beta chain. This specimen comes from a study of shared clonotypes between healthy human individuals. Assay used: immunoSEQ multiplex PCR; TCRdb lists only in-frame clones, some missing. Of more than 400,000 clones detected, about 96% appear once; the ten largest clones hold around 0.067%. Each donor was a Caucasian adult residing in Nashville, Tennessee. The V end lost 10 bases, the J end lost 6 bases, and 7 bases lay between the germline ends. Germline V gene lookup returns CDR1 MNHEY and CDR2 SMNVEV (reference sequence). The CDR3 is 9 residues long. What was sequenced was naive CD4+ T cells sorted from blood. Subset reported: CD45RA+ positively selected. J is TRBJ2-7 and V is TRBV27; D gene unclear. This receptor was taken from a woman aged 25 to 45 in good health. CDR3 DNA: TGTGCCACCGTGGTCGAGCAGTACTTC. Its translation is CATVVEQYF.